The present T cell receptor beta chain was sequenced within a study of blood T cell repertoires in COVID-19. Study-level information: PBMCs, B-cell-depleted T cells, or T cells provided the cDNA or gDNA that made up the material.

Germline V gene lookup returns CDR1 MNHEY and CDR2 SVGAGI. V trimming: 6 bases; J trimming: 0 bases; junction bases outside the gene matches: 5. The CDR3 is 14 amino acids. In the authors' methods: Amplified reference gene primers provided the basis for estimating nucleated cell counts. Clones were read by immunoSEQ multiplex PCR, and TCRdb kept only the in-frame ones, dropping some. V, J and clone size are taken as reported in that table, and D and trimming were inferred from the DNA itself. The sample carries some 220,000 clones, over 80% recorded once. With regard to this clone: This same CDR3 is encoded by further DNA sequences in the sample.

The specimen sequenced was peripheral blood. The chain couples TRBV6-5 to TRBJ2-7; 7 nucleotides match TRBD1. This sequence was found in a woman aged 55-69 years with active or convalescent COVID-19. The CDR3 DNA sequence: TGTGCCAGCAGCCGCGACAGGGTCTCCTACGAGCAGTACTTC. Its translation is CASSRDRVSYEQYF.